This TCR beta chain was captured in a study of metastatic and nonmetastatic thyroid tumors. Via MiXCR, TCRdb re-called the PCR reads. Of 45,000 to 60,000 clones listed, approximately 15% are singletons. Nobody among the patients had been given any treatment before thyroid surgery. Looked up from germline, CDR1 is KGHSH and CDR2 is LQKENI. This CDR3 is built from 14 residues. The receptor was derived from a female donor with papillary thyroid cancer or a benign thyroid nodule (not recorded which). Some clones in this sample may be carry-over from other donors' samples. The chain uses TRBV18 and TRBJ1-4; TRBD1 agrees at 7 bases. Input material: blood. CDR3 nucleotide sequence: TGTGTCAACTCACCACGGGCAGGGGGTGAAAAACTGTTTTTT. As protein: CVNSPRAGGEKLFF.